The clone carrying this T cell receptor (beta chain) was seen at least ten times. Its cognate antigen is unknown. Trimming removed 0 bases from V and 3 bases from J, with 9 bases in between. This CDR3 comprises 15 residues. This sample is drawn from a study of T cell repertoires in cytomegalovirus infection. TCRdb ran MiXCR on the reads and lists one entry per CDR3 protein. The table records under 200,000 distinct CDR3 sequences, less than 25% of them present only once. The chain joins TRBV12-3 or TRBV12-4 to TRBJ1-5; a weak D match, TRBD1 (5 bases). The sequence derives from a human donor in good health (CMV status not recorded). Some clones in this sample may be carry-over from other donors' samples. The source material was CD8+ T cells from cultured PBMCs, sampled from culture after CMV antigen stimulation. The CDR3 protein is CASSLAGTLNQPQHF. Here the CDR3 DNA reads TGTGCCAGCAGTTTAGCGGGGACCCTCAATCAGCCCCAGCATTTT.